The 9 T cell receptor beta chains below come from one sample, sequenced in a study of T cell clonotyping in hematopoietic cell transplantation. Method: immunoSEQ multiplex PCR; TCRdb's copy keeps in-frame clones and lacks some. The sample carries fewer than 6,000 clones, 26% recorded once. The specimen was peripheral blood mononuclear cells, collected 180 days after allogeneic stem cell transplant. These receptors came from a male patient between 35 and 55 years old who had an allogeneic stem cell transplant from an unrelated donor, so the T cells may come from the graft donor. Some clones in this sample may be carry-over from other donors' samples.

V usage is TRBV10-3 and J usage is TRBJ2-3, with D perhaps being TRBD1 or TRBD2 (5 bases each). CDR1 and CDR2 from the germline V gene are ENHRY and SYGVKD. This CDR3 has 15 amino acids. Trimming cost V 5 bases and J 5 bases, with 17 bases left between them. In DNA, the CDR3 is TGTGCCATCAGTATTAGGGGACCTCGGGAAGATACGCAGTATTTT. This translates into CAISIRGPREDTQYF.

This chain connects TRBV9 to TRBJ2-2; no firm D call. This CDR3 contains 13 residues. In germline, CDR1 is SGDLS, CDR2 YYNGEE. V lost 2 bases, J lost 2 bases, and 4 bases lay in between. The CDR3 is CASSVTNTGELFF. The CDR3 DNA is TGTGCCAGCAGCGTCACTAACACCGGGGAGCTGTTTTTT.

This clone was recorded a few times. The gene calls are TRBV6-6 and TRBJ1-2; D perhaps matches TRBD1 (5 bases). The length of the CDR3 is 14 residues. With 5 bases removed from V and 4 bases from J, the gap between germline ends came to 14 bases. CDR1 is MNHNY and CDR2 is SVGAGI in the germline V gene (reference sequence). The CDR3 here is CASSPGPTFYGYTF. The CDR3 DNA reads TGTGCCAGCAGTCCGGGACCGACCTTCTATGGCTACACCTTC.

This clone was found a few times. The chain links TRBV7-7 to TRBJ2-3; D is undetermined. The germline gives CDR1 SSHAT, CDR2 FNYEAQ (reference sequence). The ends were cut back, 4 bases at V and 4 bases at J, with 15 bases in the middle. This CDR3 is built from 15 residues. The CDR3 loop is CASSSSPLIPDTQYF. For the CDR3, the DNA is TGTGCCAGCAGCTCAAGTCCGCTAATTCCAGATACGCAGTATTTT.

The V call is TRBV7-2, the J call TRBJ1-5; D is undetermined. Germline loops: CDR1 SGHTA, CDR2 FQGNSA. The CDR3 is made up of 14 amino acids. Trimming took 0 bases from V and 3 from J, leaving 6 bases between them. CDR3 DNA: TGTGCCAGCAGCTTAGCGGGGATCAATCAGCCCCAGCATTTT. It encodes CASSLAGINQPQHF.

This clone showed up just a few times. The gene calls are TRBV6-5 and TRBJ1-3; D is possibly TRBD1 (5 bases). CDR3 length: 12 residues. Germline CDR1 and CDR2: MNHEY and SVGAGI. V was clipped by 0 bases and J by 8 bases, with 5 bases between them. The CDR3: CASSYSGDTIYF. The CDR3 DNA is TGTGCCAGCAGTTACTCGGGGGACACCATATATTTT.

This clone has a handful of counts. The genes are TRBV5-6 and TRBJ2-3; the D gene is possibly TRBD1 (5 bases). Germline loops: CDR1 SGHDT, CDR2 YYEEEE. The CDR3 is 13 amino acids. Trimming stripped 4 bases from V and 3 bases from J, with 9 bases between. Here the CDR3 reads CASSLDRTDTQYF. In DNA, the CDR3 is TGTGCCAGCAGCCTCGACAGAACAGATACGCAGTATTTT.

This chain connects TRBV29-1 to TRBJ2-3; 8 nucleotides line up with TRBD2. The CDR3 covers 13 residues. Germline CDR1 and CDR2: SQVTM and ANQGSEA. V lost 4 bases and J lost 4; bases outside the gene matches: 4. CDR3 sequence (DNA): TGCAGCGTTGCAGCGGGGGTTTCAGATACGCAGTATTTT. Translation: CSVAAGVSDTQYF.

The rearrangement links TRBV30 to TRBJ2-7; D is unclear. CDR3 length: 11 amino acids. Germline values: CDR1 GTSNPN, CDR2 SVGIG (reference sequence). Trimming shortened V by 1 base and J by 4 bases, and 5 bases separated the two germline ends. The CDR3 coding sequence is TGTGCCTGGAGTGGTCAATACGAGCAGTACTTC. Translating gives CAWSGQYEQYF.